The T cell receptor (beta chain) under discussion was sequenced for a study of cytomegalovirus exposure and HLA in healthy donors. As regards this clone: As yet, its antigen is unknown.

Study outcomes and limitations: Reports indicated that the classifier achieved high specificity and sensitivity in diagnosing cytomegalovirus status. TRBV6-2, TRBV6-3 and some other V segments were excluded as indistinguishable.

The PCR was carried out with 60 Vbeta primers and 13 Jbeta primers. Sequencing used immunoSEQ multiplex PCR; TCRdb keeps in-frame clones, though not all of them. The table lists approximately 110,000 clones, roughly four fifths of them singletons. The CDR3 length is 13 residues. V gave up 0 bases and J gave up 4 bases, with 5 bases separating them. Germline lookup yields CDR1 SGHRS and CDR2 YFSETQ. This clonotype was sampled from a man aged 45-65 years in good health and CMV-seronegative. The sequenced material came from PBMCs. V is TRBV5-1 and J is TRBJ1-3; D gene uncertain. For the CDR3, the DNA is TGCGCCAGCAGCTTGGAACGGGGAAACACCATATATTTT. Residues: CASSLERGNTIYF.